These T cell receptor beta chains were read from a single sample in a study of neurological immune-mediated disorders. TCRdb called the 5' RACE reads again in MiXCR, with one record for every CDR3 protein. Of 35,000 to 45,000 distinct CDR3 sequences listed, more than 6.5% are singletons. The sequenced sample was PBMCs. The receptor set was obtained from a woman aged 40 to 50 in good health. Both conserved end residues are part of each CDR3. The D gene is left open where the match is weak. Clone size appears in some rows only: once, few, many, or a class for an expanded clone.

D gene,J gene,V gene,clone size,CDR3 DNA,CDR3 protein
TRBD1,TRBJ2-3,TRBV12-3/TRBV12-4,many,TGTGCCAGCAGTTCCTCAGGGGGAGGCACAGATACGCAGTATTTT,CASSSSGGGTDTQYF
TRBD2,TRBJ2-1,TRBV7-3,many,TGTGCCAGCAGCACTAGCGGGGGGTCCTACAATGAGCAGTTCTTC,CASSTSGGSYNEQFF
TRBD2,TRBJ2-3,TRBV20-1,many,TGCAGTGCCAAGATGACTAGCGGGATCGCAGATACGCAGTATTTT,CSAKMTSGIADTQYF
NA,TRBJ2-1,TRBV4-2,many,TGTGCCAGCAGCCAGGGCGGGGGCCGCCGGGGAAATGAGCAGTTCTTC,CASSQGGGRRGNEQFF
TRBD2,TRBJ2-3,TRBV20-1,many,TGCAGTGCTAGAGAGCGGGAGCAAGATACGCAGTATTTT,CSAREREQDTQYF
NA,TRBJ2-7,TRBV20-1,many,TGCAGTGCTAGAGCCCAAAGGTGGAGAGGGAGCGAACTCGAGCAGTACTTC,CSARAQRWRGSELEQYF
TRBD2,TRBJ2-1,TRBV28,many,TGTGCCAGCACGCTAGAAGGACTAGCGGGGGGTTACAATGAGCAGTTCTTC,CASTLEGLAGGYNEQFF
NA,TRBJ2-7,TRBV5-5,NA,TGTGCCAGCAGCTTGGCAGGGGAGGCGGACGAGCAGTCCTTC,CASSLAGEADEQSF
NA,TRBJ1-1,TRBV29-1,many,TGCAGCGCCTTAACAGGAAGGACTGAAGCTTTCTTT,CSALTGRTEAFF
NA,TRBJ2-1,TRBV9,many,TGTGCCAGCAGCGAACTAGGGGAGCAGTTCTTC,CASSELGEQFF
NA,TRBJ2-3,TRBV4-1,many,TGCGCCAGCAGCCAAGTAGGCCAGGTGCTCACAGATACGCAGTATTTT,CASSQVGQVLTDTQYF
NA,TRBJ2-1,TRBV9,many,TGTGCCAGCAGCCCGAAGGGGTACAATGAGCAGTTCTTC,CASSPKGYNEQFF
NA,TRBJ2-5,TRBV7-9,many,TGTGCCAGCAGCTTAGCGGCCCAAGAGACCCAGTACTTC,CASSLAAQETQYF
TRBD1,TRBJ1-2,TRBV9,many,TGTGCCAGCAGTGGGGCAACAGGGGGCTACTATGGCTACACCTTC,CASSGATGGYYGYTF
NA,TRBJ2-1,TRBV12-3/TRBV12-4,many,TGTGCCAGCAGGAAACAGGGATGGGGCAATGAGCAGTTCTTC,CASRKQGWGNEQFF
NA,TRBJ2-7,TRBV15,many,TGTGCCACCTCTAAGGGGGAAGGGTGGTACGAGCAGTACTTC,CATSKGEGWYEQYF
TRBD2,TRBJ2-1,TRBV3-1,many,TGTGCCAGCAGTTATGGACTAGCGGGGATCGGTGAGCAGTTCTTC,CASSYGLAGIGEQFF
NA,TRBJ1-1,TRBV20-1,NA,TGCAGTGCTAGAGATACCCAGGGTGCGTCTGAAGCTTTCTTT,CSARDTQGASEAFF
TRBD2,TRBJ2-5,TRBV20-1,NA,TGCAGTGCTAGGGGCGGCGGGGGGCTGACCCAGTACTTC,CSARGGGGLTQYF
NA,TRBJ2-5,TRBV29-1,many,TGCAGCGTTGAAGGGGGGCAGGGGGGGACCCAGTACTTC,CSVEGGQGGTQYF